Below, 26 T cell receptor beta chains from the same sample are listed, as sequenced in a study of control samples from healthy donors and cancer patients. Sequencing used immunoSEQ multiplex PCR; TCRdb keeps in-frame clones, though not all of them. The sample includes roughly 24,000 clones, roughly 80% of them seen just once. The sequenced sample was PBMCs. All receptors derive from a man aged 55 to 70 with head and neck cancer.

This chain links TRBV7-2 with TRBJ2-3, with a weak D call TRBD1 (5 bases). The germline V gene encodes CDR1 SGHTA and CDR2 FQGNSA. The V and J ends lost 5 bases and 0 bases respectively, with 9 bases between them. The CDR3 runs to 14 residues. As DNA, the CDR3 is TGTGCCAGCAGCGCCTACAGGAGCACAGATACGCAGTATTTT. Translation: CASSAYRSTDTQYF.

The V gene is TRBV2, the J gene TRBJ2-1; no clear D gene. This CDR3 spans 15 amino acids. Germline V gives CDR1 SNHLY, CDR2 FYNNEI. Trimming cost V 2 bases and J 0 bases, with 8 bases left between them. DNA for the CDR3: TGTGCCAGCAGTGAAACCCCGAGCTCCTACAATGAGCAGTTCTTC. It is translated as CASSETPSSYNEQFF.

V gene TRBV19 combines with J gene TRBJ2-7; a weak D match, TRBD1 (6 bases). Trimming left V 9 bases short and J 2 bases short, with 38 bases between. Germline-derived CDR1 and CDR2 are LNHDA and SQIVND (reference sequence). The CDR3 is 21 residues long. CDR3 region: CARKGCPGQHPSSGIAYEQYF. DNA of the CDR3: TGTGCCAGAAAGGGTTGTCCCGGACAGCATCCATCTTCCGGTATTGCCTACGAGCAGTACTTC.

Relative to its sample, this clone is medium-sized. DNA of the CDR3: TGTGCCAGCAGCTTGGCCGTCAACAGGGGGGACTACAATGAGCAGTTCTTC. It codes for CASSLAVNRGDYNEQFF. The V call is TRBV5-6, the J call TRBJ2-1; TRBD1 aligns across 8 bases. The CDR3 is made up of 17 amino acids. Germline V gene data show CDR1 as SGHDT and CDR2 as YYEEEE. V lost 0 bases, J lost 3 bases, and 8 bases stayed unmatched.

V usage is TRBV21-1 and J usage is TRBJ2-7; TRBD1 is the table's D call and was not checked against the DNA. TRBV21-1 is termed a pseudogene. This CDR3 has 17 residues. The CDR3 region is CASSKERRTGGAYEQYF. In DNA form, the CDR3 reads TGTGCCAGCAGCAAAGAGCGGCGGACAGGGGGGGCCTACGAGCAGTACTTC.

This rearrangement joins TRBV19 to TRBJ2-1; D gene uncertain. Trimming removed 3 bases from V and 7 bases from J, with 13 bases in between. CDR1 is LNHDA and CDR2 is SQIVND in the germline V gene (reference sequence). This CDR3 has 14 amino acids. CDR3 sequence reads: CASSIQNSANEQFF. CDR3 in DNA: TGTGCCAGTAGTATCCAAAACTCCGCGAATGAGCAGTTCTTC. The full variable domain, its missing parts supplied by reference TRBV19 and TRBJ2-1, is DGGITQSPKYLFRKEGQNVTLSCEQNLNHDAMYWYRQDPGQGLRLIYYSQIVNDFQKGDIAEGYSVSREKKESFPLTVTSAQKNPTAFYLCASSIQNSANEQFFGPGTRLTVL.

The rearrangement joins TRBV18 to TRBJ1-3; tentative D call: TRBD1 (5 bases). This CDR3 is built from 15 residues. With 5 bases removed from V and 2 bases from J, the gap between germline ends came to 13 bases. Per the germline V gene, CDR1 is KGHSH and CDR2 is LQKENI. This CDR3 reads CASSKTGTAGNTIYF. CDR3 in DNA: TGTGCCAGCTCAAAAACCGGGACCGCTGGAAACACCATATATTTT.

The chain employs TRBV6-5 and TRBJ2-1; D may be TRBD1 (6 bases). Germline CDR1 reads MNHEY; CDR2 reads SVGAGI. Trimming cost V 2 bases and J 12 bases, with 11 bases left between them. The CDR3 spans 12 residues. The CDR3 protein is CASSYPQGSQFF. CDR3 in DNA: TGTGCCAGCAGTTACCCCCAGGGGTCGCAGTTCTTC.

Here the CDR3 reads CASNSFRQANTEAFF. CDR3 nucleotide sequence: TGTGCCAGCAATTCTTTCCGGCAGGCTAACACTGAAGCTTTCTTT. The chain joins TRBV28 to TRBJ1-1; D is undetermined. V was clipped by 7 bases and J by 2 bases, with 17 bases between them. CDR3 length equals 15 residues. Per germline, CDR1 MDHEN and CDR2 SYDVKM.

The chain employs TRBV4-2 and TRBJ1-4, with 7 bases fitting TRBD1. CDR1 is LGHNA, CDR2 YNFKEQ, per germline. Trimming at V came to 1 base and at J to 3 bases, leaving 5 bases not matched to a gene. The CDR3 covers 16 residues. CDR3 region: CASSQVRGQPNEKLFF. DNA of the CDR3: TGTGCCAGCAGCCAAGTGAGGGGACAGCCTAATGAAAAACTGTTTTTT.

A few counts support this clone. The CDR3 here is CASSAGQNTEAFF. Here the CDR3 DNA reads TGTGCCAGCAGTGCGGGACAGAACACTGAAGCTTTCTTT. The chain employs TRBV2 and TRBJ1-1, with a possible D match to TRBD1 (6 bases). Between the trimmed V and J ends, which lost 4 bases and 1 base, there was a span of 7 bases. CDR3 size: 13 residues. Looked up from germline, CDR1 is SNHLY and CDR2 is FYNNEI.

V and J are TRBV4-3 and TRBJ2-2, with 12 bases lining up with TRBD2. The CDR3 covers 17 residues. The V gene's germline CDR1 is LGHNA and CDR2 YSLEER. The J segment lost 5 bases and the V segment lost 0 bases, leaving 4 bases of the junction unmatched. CDR3 bases: TGCGCCAGCAGCCAAGAACTAGCGGGGGGTGGGACCGGGGAGCTGTTTTTT. Translated: CASSQELAGGGTGELFF.

The CDR3 DNA reads TGTGCCACCTCCAGGGGGACAGAAAACACTGAAGCTTTCTTT. Its protein product is CATSRGTENTEAFF. The chain couples TRBV10-3 to TRBJ1-1; 7 bases align to TRBD1. Germline V gene lookup returns CDR1 ENHRY and CDR2 SYGVKD. Trimming at V came to 10 bases and at J to 2 bases, leaving 10 bases not matched to a gene. The CDR3 is 14 residues long.

The J gene is TRBJ2-5, the V gene TRBV28, with D possibly being TRBD1 (6 bases). The CDR3 consists of 14 residues. Per the germline V gene, CDR1 is MDHEN and CDR2 is SYDVKM. Trimming took 6 bases from V and 2 from J, leaving 13 bases between them. CDR3 region: CASSLTGEQETQYF. The DNA for the CDR3 is TGTGCCAGCAGCTTGACAGGCGAACAAGAGACCCAGTACTTC.

The J gene is TRBJ2-7, the V gene TRBV19; no clear D gene. V lost 4 bases, J lost 0 bases, and 13 bases lay in between. This CDR3 spans 15 amino acids. Germline values: CDR1 LNHDA, CDR2 SQIVND (reference sequence). CDR3 residues: CASSTAATNSYEQYF. CDR3 nucleotide sequence: TGTGCCAGTAGTACGGCCGCAACCAACTCCTACGAGCAGTACTTC.

V and J are TRBV30 and TRBJ1-2; D is uncertain. Deletions cut 0 bases from V and 7 bases from J, with 12 bases between. This CDR3 comprises 13 residues. In germline, CDR1 is GTSNPN, CDR2 SVGIG (reference sequence). The CDR3 sequence: CAWSVSGDSGYTF. The DNA of the CDR3 is TGTGCCTGGAGTGTATCCGGGGATAGTGGCTACACCTTC.

The chain is built from TRBV5-1 and TRBJ2-2; D unclear. The CDR3 contains 14 residues. CDR1 is SGHRS and CDR2 is YFSETQ in the germline V gene. The ends were cut back, 0 bases at V and 4 bases at J, with 7 bases in the middle. CDR3 protein: CASSLERFTGELFF. For the CDR3, the DNA is TGCGCCAGCAGCTTGGAAAGATTCACCGGGGAGCTGTTTTTT.

The chain carries TRBV2 and TRBJ2-5, with TRBD1 matching 11 bases. Per the germline V gene, CDR1 is SNHLY and CDR2 is FYNNEI. The V segment lost 6 bases and the J segment 1 base; nucleotides outside the gene matches: 4. The CDR3 sequence is 15 residues long. CDR3 DNA: TGTGCCAGCAGGTTCGGGACAGGGGGCCAAGAGACCCAGTACTTC. Protein: CASRFGTGGQETQYF.

The chain has TRBV3-1 (or the pseudogene TRBV3-2) and TRBJ2-7; maybe TRBD1 (5 bases). The CDR3 has 17 residues. Germline CDR1 reads LGHDT; CDR2 reads YNNKEL (reference sequence). Trimming removed 3 bases at V and 1 base at J, with 19 bases between. The CDR3 nucleotides are TGTGCCAGCAGCCAGTCTACAGGATTAAATACTTCCTACGAGCAGTACTTC. Residues: CASSQSTGLNTSYEQYF.

V gene TRBV6-1 combines with J gene TRBJ1-2; D might be TRBD1 (6 bases). Germline V gene lookup returns CDR1 MNHNS and CDR2 SASEGT. Trimming left V 0 bases short and J 5 bases short, with 7 bases between. The CDR3 totals 13 residues. The CDR3 loop is CASSEAGQYGYTF. CDR3 nucleotides: TGTGCCAGCAGTGAAGCAGGACAGTATGGCTACACCTTC.

The chain combines TRBV29-1 with TRBJ2-5; D is unresolved. Looked up from germline, CDR1 is SQVTM and CDR2 is ANQGSEA. V gave up 2 bases and J gave up 5 bases, with 12 bases separating them. The CDR3 loop spans 13 amino acids. This CDR3 reads CSVELTGEETQYF. Written as DNA, the CDR3 is TGCAGCGTTGAATTGACGGGTGAGGAGACCCAGTACTTC.

The chain joins TRBV18 to TRBJ2-1; 13 nucleotides agree with TRBD2. There are 17 residues in the CDR3. With V trimmed by 3 bases and J by 7 bases, 9 bases remained unmatched. Looked up from germline, CDR1 is KGHSH and CDR2 is LQKENI. CDR3 residues: CASSPTTGTSGINEQFF. CDR3 sequence (DNA): TGTGCCAGCTCACCTACCACCGGGACTAGCGGGATTAATGAGCAGTTCTTC. Variable domain in full (rest from reference TRBV18 and TRBJ2-1): NAGVMQNPRHLVRRRGQEARLRCSPMKGHSHVYWYRQLPEEGLKFMVYLQKENIIDESGMPKERFSAEFPKEGPSILRIQQVVRGDSAAYFCASSPTTGTSGINEQFFGPGTRLTVL.

The chain combines TRBV4-3 with TRBJ1-4, with D tentatively TRBD1 (5 bases). V gave up 0 bases and J gave up 4 bases, with 18 bases separating them. Germline CDR1 LGHNA, CDR2 YSLEER. CDR3 length equals 18 residues. CDR3 nucleotides: TGCGCCAGCAGCCAAGAGCCGACCCTACAGGCGGTTAATGAAAAACTGTTTTTT. This codes for CASSQEPTLQAVNEKLFF.

The chain joins TRBV6-2 or TRBV6-3 to TRBJ1-5; D gene ambiguous. The germline gives CDR1 MNHEY, CDR2 SVGEGT. The CDR3 covers 13 residues. V lost 0 bases and J 6 bases, leaving 6 bases between the germline ends. Here the CDR3 reads CASSYSGFQPQHF. DNA of the CDR3: TGTGCCAGCAGTTACTCAGGTTTTCAGCCCCAGCATTTT.

This clone was seen a few times. CDR3 sequence reads: CSASSIMGRFMNTEAFF. The CDR3 DNA sequence: TGCAGTGCTAGTTCGATAATGGGGCGGTTTATGAACACTGAAGCTTTCTTT. The gene calls are TRBV20-1 and TRBJ1-1, with D tentatively TRBD1 (5 bases). The germline CDR1 and CDR2 sequences are DFQATT and SNEGSKA (reference sequence). The V and J ends lost 3 bases and 0 bases respectively, with 20 bases between them. CDR3 length equals 17 residues.

This chain joins TRBV5-1 and TRBJ2-2; 12 nucleotides agree with TRBD1. With V trimmed by 0 bases and J by 7 bases, 13 bases remained unmatched. There are 19 residues in the CDR3. Germline CDR1 reads SGHRS; CDR2 reads YFSETQ. CDR3 sequence (DNA): TGCGCCAGCAGCTTGGGCACCGGGACAGGGGGCTTTCGGAGCGGGGAGCTGTTTTTT. This sequence encodes CASSLGTGTGGFRSGELFF. Filled out from reference TRBV5-1 and TRBJ2-2, the complete variable domain reads KAGVTQTPRYLIKTRGQQVTLSCSPISGHRSVSWYQQTPGQGLQFLFEYFSETQRNKGNFPGRFSGRQFSNSRSEMNVSTLELGDSALYLCASSLGTGTGGFRSGELFFGEGSRLTVL.